This paragraph reports one T cell receptor beta chain. The antigen is undetermined. This sample is drawn from a study of cytomegalovirus exposure and HLA in healthy donors. Study findings and constraints: It was confirmed in vitro that a few of the CMV-associated chains were specific for CMV antigens.

Libraries were prepared by immunoSEQ multiplex PCR; TCRdb keeps only in-frame clonotypes and omits some of them. Among under 250,000 clones listed, about three quarters were seen once. V gave up 4 bases and J gave up 2 bases, with 9 bases separating them. Looked up from germline, CDR1 is SGDLS and CDR2 is YYNGEE. CDR3 size: 13 residues. The sequence was collected from a woman aged 25 to 45 in good health and CMV-seronegative. This rearrangement joins TRBV9 to TRBJ1-1; D might be TRBD1 (5 bases). The material sequenced was PBMCs. CDR3 in amino acids: CASSLQENTEAFF. DNA for the CDR3: TGTGCCAGCAGCCTACAGGAAAACACTGAAGCTTTCTTT.